The entry that follows covers one TCR beta chain sequence. Trimming stripped 4 bases from V and 12 bases from J, with 13 bases between. Germline CDR1 MGHRA, CDR2 YSYEKL. The CDR3 has 13 residues. This sample is part of a study of blood T cell repertoires in COVID-19. Assay used: immunoSEQ multiplex PCR; TCRdb lists only in-frame clones, some missing. The table records 250,000 or so clones, roughly 89% of them present only once. The receptor was isolated from a woman aged 40-49 years who had recovered from COVID-19. Material for sequencing was peripheral blood. The chain couples TRBV4-1 to TRBJ1-6; no firm D call. CDR3 protein: CASSPTPRIPLHF. CDR3 sequence (DNA): TGCGCCAGCAGCCCTACTCCTCGTATACCCCTCCACTTT.